The 2 T cell receptor beta chains reported below all come from one sample, sequenced in a study of cytomegalovirus exposure and HLA in healthy donors. Use of 60 Vbeta and 13 Jbeta primers characterized the PCR. Sequenced by immunoSEQ multiplex PCR; TCRdb stores in-frame clones only, minus some. Of some 45,000 clones listed, approximately 55% are singletons. The sequenced sample was PBMCs. All receptors come from a human donor in good health.

This clone showed up just a few times. CDR3 loop: CASSLYFDSDTQYF. The CDR3 nucleotides are TGTGCCAGCAGCTTGTACTTTGACTCAGATACGCAGTATTTT. The chain carries TRBV7-3 and TRBJ2-3; D gene uncertain. The CDR3 consists of 14 residues. Germline V CDR1 and CDR2: SGHTA, FQGTGA. Trimming removed 3 bases from V and 4 bases from J, with 11 bases in between.

The chain couples TRBV4-2 to TRBJ2-5, with a weak D call TRBD1 (5 bases). This CDR3 contains 16 residues. V was cut by 0 bases and J by 4 bases, with 15 bases left in between. Germline CDR1 and CDR2: LGHNA and YNFKEQ. CDR3 sequence: CASSQDQAARGETQYF. The CDR3 nucleotides are TGTGCCAGCAGCCAAGATCAGGCAGCAAGGGGAGAGACCCAGTACTTC.